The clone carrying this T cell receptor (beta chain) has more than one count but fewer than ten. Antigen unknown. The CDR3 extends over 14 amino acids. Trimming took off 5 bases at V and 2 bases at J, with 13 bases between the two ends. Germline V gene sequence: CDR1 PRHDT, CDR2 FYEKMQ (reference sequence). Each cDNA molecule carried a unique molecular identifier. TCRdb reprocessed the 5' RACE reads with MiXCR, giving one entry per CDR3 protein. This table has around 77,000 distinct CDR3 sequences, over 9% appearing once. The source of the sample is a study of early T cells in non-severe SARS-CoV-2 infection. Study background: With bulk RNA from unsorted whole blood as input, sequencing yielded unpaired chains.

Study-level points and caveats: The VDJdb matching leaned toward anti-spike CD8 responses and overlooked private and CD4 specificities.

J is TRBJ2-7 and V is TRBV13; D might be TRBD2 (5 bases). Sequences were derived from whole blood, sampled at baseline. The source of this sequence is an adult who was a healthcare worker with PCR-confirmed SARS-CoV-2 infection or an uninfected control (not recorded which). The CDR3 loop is CASSVLDSAYEQYF. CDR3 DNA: TGTGCCAGCAGCGTCTTGGACTCTGCCTACGAGCAGTACTTC.